Listed here are 25 T cell receptor beta chains from one sample, sequenced in a study of T cell responses to AZD1222 COVID-19 vaccine (dated by TCRdb to the early 2020s). The time point label on this specimen signifies: baseline before first vaccination. Libraries were prepared through the immunoSEQ multiplex PCR assay. TCRdb carries this immuneACCESS record with in-frame sequences only. Its versions omit some clonotypes, under half of them owing to an unresolved V gene in the studies checked, with the rest unexplained. The sample data list around 99,000 clones, and over 85% of these were observed just once. The top ten clones comprise about an eighth of the sample. This specimen consisted of peripheral blood, obtained on day 0 of AZD1222 vaccination. All receptors come from an adult in good health.

The V gene is TRBV7-3, the J gene TRBJ2-1; TRBD1 agrees at 8 bases. This CDR3 is built from 16 residues. Germline V lookup: CDR1 SGHTA, CDR2 FQGTGA. V trimming: 3 bases; J trimming: 2 bases; junction bases outside the gene matches: 6. Here the CDR3 reads CASSLGTGDPYNEQFF. The CDR3, as DNA: TGTGCCAGCAGCTTGGGGACAGGCGATCCCTACAATGAGCAGTTCTTC.

This chain joins TRBV5-1 and TRBJ2-1; TRBD2 matches at 12 bases. With 4 bases clipped from V and 12 bases from J, the junction kept 5 bases outside the gene matches. Germline CDR1 and CDR2: SGHRS and YFSETQ. This CDR3 has 13 residues. DNA for the CDR3: TGCGCCAGCAGCCTGACTAGCGGGGGTTTGCAGTTCTTC. Amino acid sequence: CASSLTSGGLQFF.

This chain links TRBV6-5 with TRBJ1-4; tentatively, D is TRBD1 (6 bases). V was clipped by 6 bases and J by 8 bases, with 16 bases between them. Germline CDR1 is MNHEY and CDR2 is SVGAGI. The CDR3 sequence is 14 residues long. The CDR3 nucleotides read TGTGCCAGCAGCCCCTCGGGGGCCGAAGAAAAACTGTTTTTT. It yields the protein CASSPSGAEEKLFF.

The chain uses TRBV27 and TRBJ2-2; D is ambiguous. The germline V gene has CDR1 MNHEY and CDR2 SMNVEV (reference sequence). CDR3 size: 13 residues. V lost 7 bases and J lost 2, with 8 bases in between. DNA of the CDR3: TGTGCCAGCAATAACGGTAACACCGGGGAGCTGTTTTTT. Protein product: CASNNGNTGELFF.

The chain is built from TRBV7-2 and TRBJ2-1; 8 bases map to TRBD2. This CDR3 contains 16 residues. Trimming cost V 2 bases and J 6 bases; bases outside gene matches: 9. Per germline, CDR1 SGHTA and CDR2 FQGNSA. CDR3 in DNA: TGTGCCAGCAGCTTAATACCAGCGGGAGTGGGCAATGAGCAGTTCTTC. It translates to CASSLIPAGVGNEQFF.

This chain links TRBV24-1 with TRBJ2-7; TRBD2 is a possible D gene (7 bases). V dropped 5 bases and J dropped 6 bases, with 13 bases sitting between them. Germline values: CDR1 KGHDR, CDR2 SFDVKD. The CDR3 extends over 13 amino acids. CDR3 sequence reads: CATSGWGGREQYF. CDR3 DNA sequence: TGTGCCACCAGTGGTTGGGGGGGCCGCGAGCAGTACTTC.

The chain couples TRBV30 to TRBJ1-5; 9 nucleotides line up with TRBD1. Trimming removed 3 bases from V and 7 bases from J; junction bases left unmatched: 13. CDR1 is GTSNPN, CDR2 SVGIG, per germline (reference sequence). The CDR3 loop spans 16 amino acids. CDR3: CAWSFKQGALEQPQHF. CDR3 coding DNA: TGTGCCTGGAGCTTTAAACAGGGGGCTTTAGAACAGCCCCAGCATTTT.

The rearrangement joins TRBV30 to TRBJ2-2; the D is unclear. V shed 2 bases and J shed 4 bases, with 11 bases lying between them. The CDR3 extends over 14 amino acids. Germline lookup yields CDR1 GTSNPN and CDR2 SVGIG (reference sequence). The CDR3, as DNA: TGTGCCTGGAGTCTGGACCATTCCACCGGGGAGCTGTTTTTT. It codes for CAWSLDHSTGELFF.

The V call is TRBV5-6, the J call TRBJ1-2; TRBD1 matches at 11 bases. The V and J ends lost 4 bases and 5 bases, in that order; junction bases with no gene match: 7. CDR3 length: 15 residues. Germline values: CDR1 SGHDT, CDR2 YYEEEE. The CDR3 sequence: CASSTGQGVGYGYTF. CDR3 nucleotides: TGTGCCAGCAGCACGGGACAGGGGGTAGGTTATGGCTACACCTTC.

The chain's CDR3 is CASSHFGPATNEKLFF. In nucleotides, the CDR3 is TGCGCCAGCAGCCACTTTGGGCCAGCAACTAATGAAAAACTGTTTTTT. This chain connects TRBV4-1 to TRBJ1-4, with unresolved D. This CDR3 has 16 amino acids. Germline CDR1 reads MGHRA; CDR2 reads YSYEKL. V dropped 3 bases and J dropped 0 bases, with 11 bases sitting between them.

This clone was counted only a few times. The V gene is TRBV2, the J gene TRBJ2-3; the D gene is possibly TRBD1 (5 bases). The germline V and J ends were trimmed by 9 bases and 4 bases, with 20 bases remaining between them. The CDR3 sequence is 15 residues long. Germline CDR1 is SNHLY and CDR2 is FYNNEI. The CDR3 DNA sequence: TGTGCCAGGGGAAACCGGCAGGGTAGGGCAGATACGCAGTATTTT. This translates into CARGNRQGRADTQYF. Combining the CDR3 with reference TRBV2 and TRBJ2-3 gives the whole variable domain EPEVTQTPSHQVTQMGQEVILRCVPISNHLYFYWYRQILGQKVEFLVSFYNNEISEKSEIFDDQFSVERPDGSNFTLKIRSTKLEDSAMYFCARGNRQGRADTQYFGPGTRLTVL.

The chain carries TRBV7-9 and TRBJ2-1, with 12 bases aligning to TRBD1. The germline gives CDR1 SEHNR, CDR2 FQNEAQ (reference sequence). The CDR3 has 15 residues. The junction had 8 bases not matched to a gene; V was cut back by 5 bases and J by 9 bases. The CDR3 bases are TGTGCCAGCAGCCCCCCGGGACAGGGGGCGGGTGAGCAGTTCTTC. This translates into CASSPPGQGAGEQFF.

The V call is TRBV18, the J call TRBJ1-1; D is perhaps TRBD1 (5 bases). This CDR3 is built from 14 residues. The germline V gene encodes CDR1 KGHSH and CDR2 LQKENI. Deletions cut 3 bases from V and 4 bases from J, with 12 bases between. The CDR3 DNA is TGTGCCAGCTCACCCACAGGCCTCCCCACTGAAGCTTTCTTT. Translation: CASSPTGLPTEAFF.

J is TRBJ2-1 and V is TRBV6-4; 14 nucleotides align to TRBD2. The CDR3 consists of 14 residues. Germline V gives CDR1 MRHNA, CDR2 SNTAGT. Germline trimming cut 6 bases from V and 10 bases from J; bases unmatched to any gene: 5. CDR3 loop: CASSRLAGGREQFF. The CDR3 region has the DNA TGTGCCAGCAGCCGACTAGCGGGAGGGAGAGAGCAGTTCTTC.

This clone was observed once. The chain is built from TRBV5-5 and TRBJ1-6; D ambiguous. Between the trimmed V and J ends, which lost 1 base and 2 bases, there was a span of 10 bases. Germline V gene lookup returns CDR1 SGHKS and CDR2 YYEKEE (reference sequence). CDR3 length: 16 amino acids. This CDR3 is CASSLSGAAYNSPLHF. In nucleotides, the CDR3 is TGTGCCAGCAGCTTGTCCGGCGCAGCCTATAATTCACCCCTCCACTTT.

This chain connects TRBV5-6 to TRBJ1-2; 9 bases match TRBD1. The V gene's germline CDR1 is SGHDT and CDR2 YYEEEE. The V and J ends lost 4 bases and 0 bases, in that order; junction bases with no gene match: 4. The CDR3 is 15 amino acids. CDR3 in DNA: TGTGCCAGCAGCGGGGGGACAGGGACTAACTATGGCTACACCTTC. It codes for CASSGGTGTNYGYTF.

The gene calls are TRBV10-3 and TRBJ2-3, with D perhaps TRBD2 (5 bases). With 5 bases removed from V and 3 bases from J, the gap between germline ends came to 6 bases. Germline V CDR1 and CDR2: ENHRY, SYGVKD. The CDR3 length is 12 residues. In DNA, the CDR3 is TGTGCCATCAGTCGGGGAACAGATACGCAGTATTTT. Translated, it gives CAISRGTDTQYF.

This rearrangement joins TRBV7-3 to TRBJ2-5, with D possibly matching TRBD1 (5 bases). The CDR3 length is 14 residues. V lost 4 bases and J lost 4, with 13 bases in between. Germline V gene lookup returns CDR1 SGHTA and CDR2 FQGTGA. CDR3 in amino acids: CASSSGPRGETQYF. The CDR3 DNA reads as TGTGCCAGCAGCTCCGGGCCAAGGGGAGAGACCCAGTACTTC.

This chain connects TRBV5-6 to TRBJ1-3; the D is unclear. This CDR3 spans 11 amino acids. Germline values: CDR1 SGHDT, CDR2 YYEEEE. The germline V and J ends were trimmed by 5 bases and 3 bases, with 3 bases remaining between them. CDR3 DNA sequence: TGTGCCAGCAGTTATGGAAACACCATATATTTT. Translating gives CASSYGNTIYF.

In its sample, this clone was seen once. This chain joins TRBV2 and TRBJ1-1, with TRBD1 matching 7 bases. V lost 3 bases, J lost 4 bases, and 8 bases stayed unmatched. Germline-derived CDR1 and CDR2 are SNHLY and FYNNEI. This CDR3 is built from 15 residues. CDR3 region: CASSERRQGSTEAFF. The CDR3, as DNA: TGTGCCAGCAGTGAGAGAAGACAGGGCTCCACTGAAGCTTTCTTT.

This CDR3 is CASSQAAGQGVFYEQYF. The CDR3 nucleotides read TGTGCCAGCAGCCAAGCCGCGGGACAGGGGGTCTTCTACGAGCAGTACTTC. The rearrangement joins TRBV4-2 to TRBJ2-7, with 11 nucleotides matching TRBD1. V lost 1 base, J lost 3 bases, and 8 bases stayed unmatched. Looked up from germline, CDR1 is LGHNA and CDR2 is YNFKEQ. The CDR3 is 17 amino acids.

CDR3 sequence reads: CASSPTGDQPQHF. The CDR3 DNA is TGTGCCAGCAGTCCCACAGGAGATCAGCCCCAGCATTTT. The chain employs TRBV6-5 and TRBJ1-5; D perhaps matches TRBD1 (5 bases). CDR1 and CDR2 from the germline V gene are MNHEY and SVGAGI. Deletions cut 5 bases from V and 5 bases from J, with 10 bases between. The CDR3 consists of 13 residues.

The V and J genes are TRBV30 and TRBJ1-5, with D hard to call. The CDR3 has 13 amino acids. The V end was cut by 0 bases, the J end by 6 bases, with 9 bases between. Germline CDR1 and CDR2: GTSNPN and SVGIG (reference sequence). This CDR3 reads CAWSVRLGQPQHF. CDR3 coding DNA: TGTGCCTGGAGTGTAAGGTTAGGTCAGCCCCAGCATTTT.

The chain carries TRBV3-1 (or the pseudogene TRBV3-2) and TRBJ1-6, with a weak D call TRBD1 (5 bases). The germline gives CDR1 LGHDT, CDR2 YNNKEL (reference sequence). V lost 1 base and J 5 bases, leaving 6 bases between the germline ends. The CDR3 runs 14 residues. The CDR3 coding sequence is TGTGCCAGCAGCCAAGTACAGGATAATTCACCCCTCCACTTT. Its translation is CASSQVQDNSPLHF.

V usage is TRBV9 and J usage is TRBJ1-1; 7 bases agree with TRBD1. After removal of 3 bases from V and 5 bases from J, the junction contained 13 bases not matched to a gene. Looked up from germline, CDR1 is SGDLS and CDR2 is YYNGEE. The CDR3 is 16 amino acids. The CDR3 nucleotides are TGTGCCAGCAGCGGTGGTAGTCGAGGGGGCGAAACTGAAGCTTTCTTT. Its translation: CASSGGSRGGETEAFF.